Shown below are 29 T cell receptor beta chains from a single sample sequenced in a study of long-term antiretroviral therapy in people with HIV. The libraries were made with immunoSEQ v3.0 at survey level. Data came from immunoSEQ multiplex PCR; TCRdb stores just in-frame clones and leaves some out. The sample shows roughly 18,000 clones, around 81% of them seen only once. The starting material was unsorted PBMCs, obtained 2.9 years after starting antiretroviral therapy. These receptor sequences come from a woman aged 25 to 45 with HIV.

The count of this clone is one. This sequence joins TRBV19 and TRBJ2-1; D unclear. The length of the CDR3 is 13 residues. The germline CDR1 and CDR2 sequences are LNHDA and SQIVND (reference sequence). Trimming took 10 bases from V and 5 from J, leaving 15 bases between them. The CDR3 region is CAISAQANNEQFF. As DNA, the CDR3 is TGTGCCATAAGCGCGCAGGCCAACAATGAGCAGTTCTTC.

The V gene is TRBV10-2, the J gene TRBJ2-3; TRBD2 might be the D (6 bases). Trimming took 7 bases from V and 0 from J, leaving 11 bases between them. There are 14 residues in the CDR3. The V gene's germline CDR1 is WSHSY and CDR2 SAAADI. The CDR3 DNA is TGCGCCAGCACGAACGGGACTAGCACAGATACGCAGTATTTT. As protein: CASTNGTSTDTQYF.

CDR3 in DNA: TGCGCCAGCGCCCGGGACAACGGTTTCGGGGAAAAACTGTTTTTT. It encodes CASARDNGFGEKLFF. The V and J genes are TRBV5-1 and TRBJ1-4; possibly TRBD1 for D (6 bases). Germline values: CDR1 SGHRS, CDR2 YFSETQ. This CDR3 has 15 amino acids. V was shortened by 7 bases and J by 8 bases, with 21 bases between the two germline ends.

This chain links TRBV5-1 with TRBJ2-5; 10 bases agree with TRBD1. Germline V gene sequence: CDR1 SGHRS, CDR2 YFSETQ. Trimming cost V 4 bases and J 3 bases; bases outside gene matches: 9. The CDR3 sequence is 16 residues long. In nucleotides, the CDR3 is TGCGCCAGCAGCAGGGGACAGGGGTCAATAAAAGAGACCCAGTACTTC. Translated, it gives CASSRGQGSIKETQYF.

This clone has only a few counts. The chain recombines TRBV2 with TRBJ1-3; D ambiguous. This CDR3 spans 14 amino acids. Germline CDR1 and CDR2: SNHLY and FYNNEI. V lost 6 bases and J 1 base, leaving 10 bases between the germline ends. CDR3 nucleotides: TGTGCCAGCAGGCCGGCCCTGTCTGGAAACACCATATATTTT. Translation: CASRPALSGNTIYF.

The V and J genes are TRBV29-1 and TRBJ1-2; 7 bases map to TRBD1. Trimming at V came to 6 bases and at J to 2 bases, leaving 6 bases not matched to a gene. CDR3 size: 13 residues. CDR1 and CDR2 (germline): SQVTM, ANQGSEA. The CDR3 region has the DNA TGCAGCGTCTGGGACAGCAGCAACTATGGCTACACCTTC. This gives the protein CSVWDSSNYGYTF.

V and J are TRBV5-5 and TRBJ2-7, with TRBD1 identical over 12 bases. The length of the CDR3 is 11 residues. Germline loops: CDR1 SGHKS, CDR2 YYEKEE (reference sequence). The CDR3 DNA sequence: TGTGCCAGCAGGGGGACAGGGGGCTGGGACGTC. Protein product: CASRGTGGWDV.

The CDR3 sequence is CATSRDRSVGDRVYGYTF. Here the CDR3 DNA reads TGTGCCACCAGCAGAGATCGTTCCGTAGGAGACAGGGTCTATGGCTACACCTTC. The genes are TRBV15 and TRBJ1-2; 7 positions match TRBD1. The CDR3 has 18 amino acids. Germline-derived CDR1 and CDR2 are LNHNV and YYDKDF (reference sequence). The trim removed 0 bases at V and 4 bases at J, leaving 14 bases unmatched.

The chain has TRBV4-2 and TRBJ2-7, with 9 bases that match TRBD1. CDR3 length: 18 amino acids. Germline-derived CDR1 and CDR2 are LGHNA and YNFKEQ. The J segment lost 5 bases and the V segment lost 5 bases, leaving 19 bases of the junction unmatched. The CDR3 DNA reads TGTGCCAGCAGCTTGACAGGGGGGATCTCTCCCAACCGGAACGAGCAGTACGTC. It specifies CASSLTGGISPNRNEQYV.

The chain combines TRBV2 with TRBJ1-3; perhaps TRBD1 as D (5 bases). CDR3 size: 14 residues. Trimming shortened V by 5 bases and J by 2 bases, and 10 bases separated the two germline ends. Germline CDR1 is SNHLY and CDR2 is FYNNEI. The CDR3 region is CASSTQDTGNTIYF. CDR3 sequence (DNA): TGTGCCAGCAGTACACAGGACACTGGAAACACCATATATTTT.

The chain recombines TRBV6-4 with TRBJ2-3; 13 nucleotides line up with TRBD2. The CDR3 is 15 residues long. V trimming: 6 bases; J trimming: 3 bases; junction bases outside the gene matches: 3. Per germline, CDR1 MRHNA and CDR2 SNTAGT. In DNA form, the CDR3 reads TGTGCCAGCAGCATGACTAGCGGGGGGACAGATACGCAGTATTTT. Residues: CASSMTSGGTDTQYF.

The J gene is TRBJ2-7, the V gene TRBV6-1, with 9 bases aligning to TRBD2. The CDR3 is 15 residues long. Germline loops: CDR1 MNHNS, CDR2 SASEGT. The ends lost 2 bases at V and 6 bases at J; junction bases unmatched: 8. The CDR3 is CASSEYSGGGSEQYV. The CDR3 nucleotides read TGTGCCAGCAGTGAATATAGCGGGGGAGGTTCCGAGCAGTACGTC.

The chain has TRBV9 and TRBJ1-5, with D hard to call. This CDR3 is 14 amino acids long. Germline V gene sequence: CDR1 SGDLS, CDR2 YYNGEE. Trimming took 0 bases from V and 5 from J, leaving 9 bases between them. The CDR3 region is CASSVGQDYQPQHF. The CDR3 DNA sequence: TGTGCCAGCAGCGTAGGTCAGGACTATCAGCCCCAGCATTTT. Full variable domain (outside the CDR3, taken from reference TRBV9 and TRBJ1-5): DSGVTQTPKHLITATGQRVTLRCSPRSGDLSVYWYQQSLDQGLQFLIQYYNGEERAKGNILERFSAQQFPDLHSELNLSSLELGDSALYFCASSVGQDYQPQHFGDGTRLSIL.

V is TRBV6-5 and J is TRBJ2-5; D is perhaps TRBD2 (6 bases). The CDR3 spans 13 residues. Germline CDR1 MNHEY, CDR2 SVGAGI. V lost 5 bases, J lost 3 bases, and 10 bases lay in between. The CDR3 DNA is TGTGCCAGCAGTCGGACTAACAAAGAGACCCAGTACTTC. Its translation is CASSRTNKETQYF.

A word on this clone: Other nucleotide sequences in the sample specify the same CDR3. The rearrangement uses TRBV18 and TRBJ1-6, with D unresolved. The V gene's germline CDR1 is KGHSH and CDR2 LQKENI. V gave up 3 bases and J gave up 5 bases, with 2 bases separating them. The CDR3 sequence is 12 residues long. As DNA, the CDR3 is TGTGCCAGCTCACCCGATAATTCACCCCTCCACTTT. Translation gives CASSPDNSPLHF.

Written as DNA, the CDR3 is TGTGCCAGCAGCCCGGGGACAAGTGGAAACACCATATATTTT. Translated: CASSPGTSGNTIYF. V and J are TRBV5-8 and TRBJ1-3; tentatively, D is TRBD1 (6 bases). CDR3 length: 14 residues. Looked up from germline, CDR1 is SGHTS and CDR2 is YDEGEE. V dropped 4 bases and J dropped 3 bases, with 11 bases sitting between them.

CDR3 in DNA: TGTGCCAGCAGCGTCGGGACAGACTGGAGTCAGCCCCAGCATTTT. Its translation: CASSVGTDWSQPQHF. The J gene is TRBJ1-5, the V gene TRBV9; 7 bases are a match to TRBD1. Germline CDR1 and CDR2: SGDLS and YYNGEE. With 2 bases clipped from V and 6 bases from J, the junction kept 8 bases outside the gene matches. CDR3 length: 15 residues.

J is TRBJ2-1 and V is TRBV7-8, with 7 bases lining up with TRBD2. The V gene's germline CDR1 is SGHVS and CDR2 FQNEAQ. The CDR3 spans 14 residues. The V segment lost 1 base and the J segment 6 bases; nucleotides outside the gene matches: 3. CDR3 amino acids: CASSLVAGRNEQFF. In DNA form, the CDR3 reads TGTGCCAGCAGCTTAGTAGCGGGTCGCAATGAGCAGTTCTTC.

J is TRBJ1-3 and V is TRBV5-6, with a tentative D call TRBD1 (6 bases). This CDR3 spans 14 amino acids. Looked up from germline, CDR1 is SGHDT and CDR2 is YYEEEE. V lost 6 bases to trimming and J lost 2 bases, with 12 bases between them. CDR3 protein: CASNLGGPGNTIYF. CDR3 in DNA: TGTGCCAGCAACCTGGGGGGCCCTGGAAACACCATATATTTT.

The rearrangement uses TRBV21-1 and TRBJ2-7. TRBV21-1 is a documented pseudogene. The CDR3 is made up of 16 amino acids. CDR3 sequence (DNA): TGTGCCAGCACCGTAATCTCGGACCGTCCTTCCTACGAGCAGTACGTC. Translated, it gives CASTVISDRPSYEQYV.

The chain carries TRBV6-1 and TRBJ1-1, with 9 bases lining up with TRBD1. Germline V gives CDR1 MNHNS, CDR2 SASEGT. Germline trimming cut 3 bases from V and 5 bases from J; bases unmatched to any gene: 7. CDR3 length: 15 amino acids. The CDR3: CASSDPTGGGTEAFF. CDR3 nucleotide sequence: TGTGCCAGCAGTGACCCGACAGGGGGAGGGACTGAAGCTTTCTTT.

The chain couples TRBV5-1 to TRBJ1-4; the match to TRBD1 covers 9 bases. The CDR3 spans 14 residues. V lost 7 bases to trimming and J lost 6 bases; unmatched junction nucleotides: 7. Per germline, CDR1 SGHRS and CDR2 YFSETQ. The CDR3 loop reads CASHIGTGYEKLFF. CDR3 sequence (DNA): TGCGCCAGCCATATCGGGACAGGGTATGAAAAACTGTTTTTT.

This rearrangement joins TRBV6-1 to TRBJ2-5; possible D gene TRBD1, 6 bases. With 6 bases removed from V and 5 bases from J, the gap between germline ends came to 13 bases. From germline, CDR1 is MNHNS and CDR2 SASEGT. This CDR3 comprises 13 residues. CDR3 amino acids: CASRVGALETQYF. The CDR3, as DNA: TGTGCCAGCAGGGTGGGGGCTCTGGAGACCCAGTACTTC.

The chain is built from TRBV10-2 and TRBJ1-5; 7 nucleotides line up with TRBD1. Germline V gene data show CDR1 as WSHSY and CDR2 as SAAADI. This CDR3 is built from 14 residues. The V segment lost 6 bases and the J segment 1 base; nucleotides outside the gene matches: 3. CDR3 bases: TGCGCCAGCAGGGAGGGACAGAGCAATCAGCCCCAGCATTTT. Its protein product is CASREGQSNQPQHF.

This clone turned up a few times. The CDR3 coding sequence is TGTGCTAGTGGTTTAGAAGGCCCCCATTCACCCCTCCACTTT. Translation: CASGLEGPHSPLHF. J is TRBJ1-6 and V is TRBV12-5, with D unresolved. V was shortened by 3 bases and J by 8 bases, with 11 bases between the two germline ends. CDR3 length equals 14 residues. In germline, CDR1 is LGHNT, CDR2 FRNRAP.

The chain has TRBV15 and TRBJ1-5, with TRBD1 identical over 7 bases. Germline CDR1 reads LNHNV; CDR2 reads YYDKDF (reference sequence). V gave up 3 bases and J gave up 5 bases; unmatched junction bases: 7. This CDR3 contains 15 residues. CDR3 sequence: CATSRQTGNHQPQHF. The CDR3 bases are TGTGCCACCAGCAGGCAGACAGGGAACCATCAGCCCCAGCATTTT.

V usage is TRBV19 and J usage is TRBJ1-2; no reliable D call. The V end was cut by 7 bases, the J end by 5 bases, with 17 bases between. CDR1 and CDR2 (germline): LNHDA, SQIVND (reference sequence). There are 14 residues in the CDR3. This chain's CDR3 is CASKWDAGPYGYTF. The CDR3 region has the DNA TGTGCCAGTAAGTGGGATGCCGGCCCTTATGGCTACACCTTC.

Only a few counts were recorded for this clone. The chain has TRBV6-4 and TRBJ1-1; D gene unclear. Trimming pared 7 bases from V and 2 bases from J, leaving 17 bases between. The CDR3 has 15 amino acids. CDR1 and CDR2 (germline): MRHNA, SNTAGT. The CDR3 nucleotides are TGTGCCAGCATGCCCGACCGGGGAAGAAACACTGAAGCTTTCTTT. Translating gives CASMPDRGRNTEAFF.

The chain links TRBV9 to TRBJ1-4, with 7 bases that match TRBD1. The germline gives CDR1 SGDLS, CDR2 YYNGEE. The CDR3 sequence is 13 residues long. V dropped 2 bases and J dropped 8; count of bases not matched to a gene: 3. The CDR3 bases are TGTGCCAGCAGCGTCGCGGGACAGGAAAAACTGTTTTTT. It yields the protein CASSVAGQEKLFF.